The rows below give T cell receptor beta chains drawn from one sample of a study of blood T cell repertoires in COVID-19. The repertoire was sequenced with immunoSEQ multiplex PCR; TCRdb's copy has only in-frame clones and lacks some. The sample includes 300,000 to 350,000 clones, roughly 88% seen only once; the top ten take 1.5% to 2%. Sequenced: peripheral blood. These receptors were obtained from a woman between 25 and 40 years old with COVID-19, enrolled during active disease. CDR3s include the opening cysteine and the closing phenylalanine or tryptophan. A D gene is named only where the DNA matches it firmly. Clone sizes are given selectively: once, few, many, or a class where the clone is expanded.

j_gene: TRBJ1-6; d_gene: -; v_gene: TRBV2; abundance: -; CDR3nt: TGTGCCAGCAGTGAGCTGGGAAGGGGCTCACCCCTCCACTTT; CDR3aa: CASSELGRGSPLHF
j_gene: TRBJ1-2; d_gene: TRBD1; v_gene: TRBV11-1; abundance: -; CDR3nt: TGTGCCAGCAGCACGGGACAGGGGGCGCGGTATGGCTACACCTTC; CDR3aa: CASSTGQGARYGYTF
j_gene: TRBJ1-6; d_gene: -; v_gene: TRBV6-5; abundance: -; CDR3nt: TGTGCCAGCAGCTTAACAGGGTTGAGTTCACCCCTCCACTTT; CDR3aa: CASSLTGLSSPLHF
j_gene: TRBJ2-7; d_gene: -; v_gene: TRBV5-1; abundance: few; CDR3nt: TGCGCCAGCAGCTTGCGGTCCGTTCAGCGGGACAGGTCCTACGAGCAGTACTTC; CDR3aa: CASSLRSVQRDRSYEQYF
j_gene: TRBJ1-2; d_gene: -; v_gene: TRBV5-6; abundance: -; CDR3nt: TGTGCCAGCAGCTTCGTATTGGGGGCGGGCGGCTACACCTTC; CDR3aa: CASSFVLGAGGYTF
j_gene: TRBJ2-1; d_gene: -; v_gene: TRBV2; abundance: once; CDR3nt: TGTGCCAGCAGTGAAAAACCCCTTGAGGGTGAGCAGTTCTTC; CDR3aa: CASSEKPLEGEQFF
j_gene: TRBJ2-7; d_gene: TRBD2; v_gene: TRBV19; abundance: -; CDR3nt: TGTGCCAGTAGTATCCGAGCGGGGACGGGGCAGTACTTC; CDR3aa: CASSIRAGTGQYF
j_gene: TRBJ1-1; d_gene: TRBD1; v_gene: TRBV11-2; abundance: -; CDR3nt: TGTGCCAGCAGCTTTGACAGGGGGAACACTGAAGCTTTCTTT; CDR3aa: CASSFDRGNTEAFF
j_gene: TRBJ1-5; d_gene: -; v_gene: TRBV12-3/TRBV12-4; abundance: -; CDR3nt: TGTGCCAGCAGTTCCGAGGGCGGTCAGCCCCAGCATTTT; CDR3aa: CASSSEGGQPQHF
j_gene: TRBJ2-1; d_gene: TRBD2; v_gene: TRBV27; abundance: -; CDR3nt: TGTGCCAGCAGTTTATCCGGGACTAGCAATGAGCAGTTCTTC; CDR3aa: CASSLSGTSNEQFF
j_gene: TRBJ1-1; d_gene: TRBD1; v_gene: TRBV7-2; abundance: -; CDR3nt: TGTGCCAGCAGCTCCCGGGACAGGGGAAAAACGAACACTGAAGCTTTCTTT; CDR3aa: CASSSRDRGKTNTEAFF
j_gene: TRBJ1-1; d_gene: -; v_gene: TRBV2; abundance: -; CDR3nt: TGTGCCAGCAGTGAAGCGGCCCCCGGCGGGTGGTCTGAAGCTTTCTTT; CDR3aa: CASSEAAPGGWSEAFF
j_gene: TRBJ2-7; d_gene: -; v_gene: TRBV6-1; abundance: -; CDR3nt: TGTGCCAGCAGTGAATCCCCAGGGGTCTCCTACGAGCAGTACTTC; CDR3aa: CASSESPGVSYEQYF
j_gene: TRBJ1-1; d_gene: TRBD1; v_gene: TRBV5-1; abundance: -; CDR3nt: TGCGCCAGCAGCTTGGTCACAGGGGGTGGCACTGAAGCTTTCTTT; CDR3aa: CASSLVTGGGTEAFF
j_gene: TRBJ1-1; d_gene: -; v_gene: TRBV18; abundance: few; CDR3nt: TGTGCCAGCTGGAAGGACAGAGACACTGAAGCTTTCTTT; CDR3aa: CASWKDRDTEAFF